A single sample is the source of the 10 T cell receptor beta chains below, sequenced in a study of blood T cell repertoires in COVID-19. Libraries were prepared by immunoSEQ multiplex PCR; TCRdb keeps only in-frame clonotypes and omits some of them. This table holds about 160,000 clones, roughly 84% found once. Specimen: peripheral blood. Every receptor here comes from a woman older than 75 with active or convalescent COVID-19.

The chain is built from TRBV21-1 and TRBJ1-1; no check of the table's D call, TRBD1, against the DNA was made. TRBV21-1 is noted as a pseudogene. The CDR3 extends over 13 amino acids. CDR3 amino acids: CASRSRGLVEAFF. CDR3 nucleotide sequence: TGTGCCAGCAGGTCCAGGGGCTTGGTTGAAGCTTTCTTT.

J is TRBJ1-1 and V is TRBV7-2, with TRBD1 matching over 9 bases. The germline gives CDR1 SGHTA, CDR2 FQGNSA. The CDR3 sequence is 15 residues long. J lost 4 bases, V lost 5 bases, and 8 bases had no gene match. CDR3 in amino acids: CASSPSPDRGTEAFF. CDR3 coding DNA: TGTGCCAGCAGCCCCTCCCCGGACAGGGGCACTGAAGCTTTCTTT.

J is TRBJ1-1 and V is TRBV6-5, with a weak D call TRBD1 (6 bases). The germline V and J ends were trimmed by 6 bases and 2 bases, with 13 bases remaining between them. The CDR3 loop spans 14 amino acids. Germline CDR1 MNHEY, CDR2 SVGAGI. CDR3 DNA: TGTGCCAGCAGGCCGTCTGGGGGCAACACTGAAGCTTTCTTT. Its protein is CASRPSGGNTEAFF.

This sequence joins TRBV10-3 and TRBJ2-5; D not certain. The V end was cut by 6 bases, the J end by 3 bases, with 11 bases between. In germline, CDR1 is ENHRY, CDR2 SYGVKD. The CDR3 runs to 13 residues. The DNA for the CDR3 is TGTGCCATCAGGGGCACCGCAAAAGAGACCCAGTACTTC. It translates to CAIRGTAKETQYF.

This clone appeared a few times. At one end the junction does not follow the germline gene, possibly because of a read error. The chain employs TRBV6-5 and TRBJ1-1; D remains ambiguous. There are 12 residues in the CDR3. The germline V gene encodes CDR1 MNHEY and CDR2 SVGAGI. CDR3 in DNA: TGTGCCAGCAGGGGGAGGACCCGGGATTGCGTCTTT. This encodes CASRGRTRDCVF.

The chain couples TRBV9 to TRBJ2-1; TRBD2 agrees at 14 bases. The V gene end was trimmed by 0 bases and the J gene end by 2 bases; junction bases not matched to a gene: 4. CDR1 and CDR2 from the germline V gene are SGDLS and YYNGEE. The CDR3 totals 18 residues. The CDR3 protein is CASSVGLAGGRTYNEQFF. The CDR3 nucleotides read TGTGCCAGCAGCGTAGGACTAGCGGGGGGGAGAACCTACAATGAGCAGTTCTTC.

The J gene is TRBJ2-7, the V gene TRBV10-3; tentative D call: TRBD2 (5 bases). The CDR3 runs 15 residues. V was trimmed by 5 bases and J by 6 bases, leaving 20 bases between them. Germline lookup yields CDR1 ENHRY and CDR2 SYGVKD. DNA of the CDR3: TGTGCCATCAGTCCCCAATCGGGGTTGTTCTCCGAGCAGTACTTC. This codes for CAISPQSGLFSEQYF.

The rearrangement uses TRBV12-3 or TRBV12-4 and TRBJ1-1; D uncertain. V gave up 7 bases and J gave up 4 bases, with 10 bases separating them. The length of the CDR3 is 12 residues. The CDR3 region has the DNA TGTGCCAGCACCCTTAGGAGCACTGAAGCTTTCTTT. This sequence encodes CASTLRSTEAFF.

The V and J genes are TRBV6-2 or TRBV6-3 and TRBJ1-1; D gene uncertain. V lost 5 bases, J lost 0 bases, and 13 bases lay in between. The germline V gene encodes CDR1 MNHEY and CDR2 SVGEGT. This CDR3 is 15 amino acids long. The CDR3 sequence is CASSRLGTMNTEAFF. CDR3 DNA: TGTGCCAGCAGTCGACTCGGTACCATGAACACTGAAGCTTTCTTT.

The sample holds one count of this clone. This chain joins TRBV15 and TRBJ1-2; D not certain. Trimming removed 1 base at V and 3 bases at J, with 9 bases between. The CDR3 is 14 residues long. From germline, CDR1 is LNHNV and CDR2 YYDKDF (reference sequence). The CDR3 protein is CATSRGQEDYGYTF. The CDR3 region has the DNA TGTGCCACCAGCAGAGGGCAGGAGGACTATGGCTACACCTTC.